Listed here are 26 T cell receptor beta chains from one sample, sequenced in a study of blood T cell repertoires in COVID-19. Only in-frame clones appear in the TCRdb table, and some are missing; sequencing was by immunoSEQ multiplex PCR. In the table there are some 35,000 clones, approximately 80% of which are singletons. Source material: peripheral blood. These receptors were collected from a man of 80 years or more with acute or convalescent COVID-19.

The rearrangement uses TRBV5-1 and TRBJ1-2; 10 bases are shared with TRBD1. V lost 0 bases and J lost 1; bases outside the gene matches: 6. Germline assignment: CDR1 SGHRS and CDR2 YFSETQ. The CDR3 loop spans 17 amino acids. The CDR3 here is CASSLDGTGEGNYGYTF. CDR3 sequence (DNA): TGCGCCAGCAGCTTGGATGGGACAGGGGAGGGTAACTATGGCTACACCTTC.

The CDR3 DNA reads as TGTGCCAGCAGCCTACTAGCGGGGGGAACCGGGGAGCTGTTTTTT. This codes for CASSLLAGGTGELFF. The rearrangement uses TRBV5-5 and TRBJ2-2; 12 nucleotides match TRBD2. The ends lost 4 bases at V and 5 bases at J; junction bases unmatched: 3. Germline V lookup: CDR1 SGHKS, CDR2 YYEKEE (reference sequence). This CDR3 has 15 residues.

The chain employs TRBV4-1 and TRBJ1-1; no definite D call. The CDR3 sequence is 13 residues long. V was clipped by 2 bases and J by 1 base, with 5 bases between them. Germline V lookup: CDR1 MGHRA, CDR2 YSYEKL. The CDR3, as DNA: TGCGCCAGCAGCCAATACAGGAACACTGAAGCTTTCTTT. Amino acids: CASSQYRNTEAFF.

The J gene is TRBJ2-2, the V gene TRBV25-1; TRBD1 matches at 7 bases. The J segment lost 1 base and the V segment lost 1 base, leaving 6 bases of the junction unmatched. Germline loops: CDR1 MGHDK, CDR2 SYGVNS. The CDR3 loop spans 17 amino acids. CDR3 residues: CASSESPGQQNTGELFF. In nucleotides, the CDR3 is TGTGCCAGCAGTGAATCCCCGGGACAGCAGAACACCGGGGAGCTGTTTTTT.

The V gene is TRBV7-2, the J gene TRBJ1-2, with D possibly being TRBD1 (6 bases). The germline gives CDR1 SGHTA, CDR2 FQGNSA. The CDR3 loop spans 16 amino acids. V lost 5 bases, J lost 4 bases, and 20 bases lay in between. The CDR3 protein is CASSPRGGPRGYGYTF. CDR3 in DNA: TGTGCCAGCAGCCCACGAGGTGGCCCCAGGGGCTATGGCTACACCTTC.

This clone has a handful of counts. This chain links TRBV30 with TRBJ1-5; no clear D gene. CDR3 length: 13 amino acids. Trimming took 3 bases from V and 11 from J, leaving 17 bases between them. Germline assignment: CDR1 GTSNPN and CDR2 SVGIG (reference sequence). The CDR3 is CAWREAGGRTQHF. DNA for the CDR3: TGTGCCTGGAGGGAGGCAGGAGGAAGGACCCAGCATTTT.

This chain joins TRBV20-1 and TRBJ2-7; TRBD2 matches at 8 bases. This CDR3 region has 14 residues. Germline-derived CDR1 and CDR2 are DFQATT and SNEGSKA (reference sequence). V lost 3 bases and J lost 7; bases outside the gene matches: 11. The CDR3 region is CSASSRAGVSEQYF. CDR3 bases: TGCAGTGCTAGTTCCAGAGCGGGAGTCAGTGAGCAGTACTTC.

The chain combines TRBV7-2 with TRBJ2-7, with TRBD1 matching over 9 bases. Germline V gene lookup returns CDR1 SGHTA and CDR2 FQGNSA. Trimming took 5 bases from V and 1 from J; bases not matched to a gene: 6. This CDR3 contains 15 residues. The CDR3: CASSPDRGFSYEQYF. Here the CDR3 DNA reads TGTGCCAGCAGCCCGGACAGGGGTTTTTCCTACGAGCAGTACTTC. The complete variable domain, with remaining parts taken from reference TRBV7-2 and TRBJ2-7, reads GAGVSQSPSNKVTEKGKDVELRCDPISGHTALYWYRQSLGQGLEFLIYFQGNSAPDKSGLPSDRFSAERTGGSVSTLTIQRTQQEDSAVYLCASSPDRGFSYEQYFGPGTRLTVT.

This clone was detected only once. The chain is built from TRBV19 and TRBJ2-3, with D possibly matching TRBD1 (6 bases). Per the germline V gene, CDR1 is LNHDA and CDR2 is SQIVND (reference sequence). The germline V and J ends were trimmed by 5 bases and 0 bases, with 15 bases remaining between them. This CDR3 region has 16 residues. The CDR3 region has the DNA TGTGCCAGTAGTGGTTCGGGACACCCGAGCACAGATACGCAGTATTTT. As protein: CASSGSGHPSTDTQYF.

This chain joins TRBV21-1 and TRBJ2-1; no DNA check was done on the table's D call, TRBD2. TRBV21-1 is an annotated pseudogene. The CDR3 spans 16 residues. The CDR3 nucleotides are TGTGCCAGCAGCCCCCGGAGCGGGAGCCGGAGGTTCCTACAGTTCTTC. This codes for CASSPRSGSRRFLQFF.

CDR3 protein: CASSLPGGQPQHF. The CDR3 DNA reads as TGTGCCAGCAGTCTACCCGGGGGTCAGCCCCAGCATTTT. V is TRBV12-3 or TRBV12-4 and J is TRBJ1-5; a possible D gene is TRBD1 (5 bases). CDR3 length equals 13 residues. With 5 bases removed from V and 6 bases from J, the gap between germline ends came to 11 bases.

This chain's CDR3 is CASTSESTDTQYF. CDR3 in DNA: TGTGCCAGCACTAGCGAAAGCACAGATACGCAGTATTTT. The V gene is TRBV2, the J gene TRBJ2-3; maybe TRBD2 (6 bases). Germline V lookup: CDR1 SNHLY, CDR2 FYNNEI. The CDR3 totals 13 residues. V lost 7 bases, J lost 0 bases, and 8 bases lay in between.

The CDR3 loop reads CASSDNGEKLFF. The CDR3 nucleotides are TGTGCCAGCAGTGACAATGGGGAAAAACTGTTTTTT. The V and J genes are TRBV12-3 or TRBV12-4 and TRBJ1-4; D gene ambiguous. V was shortened by 5 bases and J by 8 bases, with 9 bases between the two germline ends. This CDR3 comprises 12 residues.

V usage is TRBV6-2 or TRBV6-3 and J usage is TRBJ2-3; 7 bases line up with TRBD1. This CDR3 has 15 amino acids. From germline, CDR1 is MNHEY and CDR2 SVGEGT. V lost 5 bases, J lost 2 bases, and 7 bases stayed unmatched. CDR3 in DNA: TGTGCCAGCAGTCAGGACAGGAAACCCACAGATACGCAGTATTTT. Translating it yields CASSQDRKPTDTQYF.

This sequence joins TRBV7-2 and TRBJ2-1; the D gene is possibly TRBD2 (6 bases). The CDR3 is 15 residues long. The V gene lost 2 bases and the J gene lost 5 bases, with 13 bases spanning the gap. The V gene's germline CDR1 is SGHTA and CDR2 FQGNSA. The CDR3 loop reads CASSLSLATNNEQFF. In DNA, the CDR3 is TGTGCCAGCAGCTTATCACTAGCTACTAACAATGAGCAGTTCTTC. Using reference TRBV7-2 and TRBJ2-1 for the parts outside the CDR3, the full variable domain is GAGVSQSPSNKVTEKGKDVELRCDPISGHTALYWYRQSLGQGLEFLIYFQGNSAPDKSGLPSDRFSAERTGGSVSTLTIQRTQQEDSAVYLCASSLSLATNNEQFFGPGTRLTVL.

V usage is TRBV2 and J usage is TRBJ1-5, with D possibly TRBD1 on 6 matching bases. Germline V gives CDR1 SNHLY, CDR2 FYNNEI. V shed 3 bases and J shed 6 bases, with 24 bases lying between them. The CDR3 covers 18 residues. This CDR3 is CASSEPSRDTLGGQPQHF. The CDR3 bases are TGTGCCAGCAGTGAGCCCTCCAGGGACACTCTAGGGGGTCAGCCCCAGCATTTT. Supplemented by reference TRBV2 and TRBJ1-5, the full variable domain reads EPEVTQTPSHQVTQMGQEVILRCVPISNHLYFYWYRQILGQKVEFLVSFYNNEISEKSEIFDDQFSVERPDGSNFTLKIRSTKLEDSAMYFCASSEPSRDTLGGQPQHFGDGTRLSIL.

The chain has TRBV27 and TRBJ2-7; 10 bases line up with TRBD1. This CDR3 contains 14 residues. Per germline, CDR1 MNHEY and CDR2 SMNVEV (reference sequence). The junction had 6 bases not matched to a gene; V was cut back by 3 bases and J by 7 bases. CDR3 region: CASSFAGQGREQYF. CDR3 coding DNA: TGTGCCAGCAGTTTTGCGGGACAGGGGAGGGAGCAGTACTTC.

The CDR3 DNA reads TGCGCCAGCAGCCAAGATGGGGGGGTTCCCTCCTACGAGCAGTACTTC. Protein: CASSQDGGVPSYEQYF. The chain couples TRBV4-1 to TRBJ2-7; TRBD2 aligns across 7 bases. The CDR3 consists of 16 residues. Germline V gives CDR1 MGHRA, CDR2 YSYEKL. J lost 0 bases, V lost 0 bases, and 5 bases had no gene match.

The CDR3 loop reads CASSQESVRATEAFF. The CDR3 coding sequence is TGCGCCAGCAGCCAAGAATCGGTGCGGGCCACTGAAGCTTTCTTT. This chain links TRBV4-1 with TRBJ1-1, with no clear D. Trimming stripped 0 bases from V and 4 bases from J, with 12 bases between. Germline V gene sequence: CDR1 MGHRA, CDR2 YSYEKL. CDR3 length equals 15 residues.

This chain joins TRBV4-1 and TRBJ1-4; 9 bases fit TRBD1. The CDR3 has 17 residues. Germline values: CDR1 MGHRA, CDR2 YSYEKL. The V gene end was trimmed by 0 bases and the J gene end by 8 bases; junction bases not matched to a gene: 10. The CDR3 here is CASSQEPRDRVNEKLFF. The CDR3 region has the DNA TGCGCCAGCAGCCAAGAACCTCGGGACAGGGTAAACGAAAAACTGTTTTTT.

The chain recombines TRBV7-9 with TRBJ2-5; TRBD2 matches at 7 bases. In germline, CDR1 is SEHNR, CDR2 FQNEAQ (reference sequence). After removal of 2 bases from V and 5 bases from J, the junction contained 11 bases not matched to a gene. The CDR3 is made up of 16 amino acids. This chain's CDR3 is CASSLLPGRGQETQYF. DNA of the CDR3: TGTGCCAGCAGCTTACTACCGGGGAGGGGTCAGGAGACCCAGTACTTC.

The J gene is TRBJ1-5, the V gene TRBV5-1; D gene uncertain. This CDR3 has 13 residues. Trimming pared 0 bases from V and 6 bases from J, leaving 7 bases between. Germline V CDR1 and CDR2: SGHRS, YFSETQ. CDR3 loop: CASSLAVGQPQHF. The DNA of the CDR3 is TGCGCCAGCAGCTTGGCGGTTGGTCAGCCCCAGCATTTT.

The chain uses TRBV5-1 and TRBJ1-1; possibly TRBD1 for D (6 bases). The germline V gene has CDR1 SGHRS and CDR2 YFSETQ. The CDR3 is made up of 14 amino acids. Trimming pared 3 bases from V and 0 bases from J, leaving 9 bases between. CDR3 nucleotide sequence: TGCGCCAGCAGCTCGACAGGCATGAACACTGAAGCTTTCTTT. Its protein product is CASSSTGMNTEAFF.

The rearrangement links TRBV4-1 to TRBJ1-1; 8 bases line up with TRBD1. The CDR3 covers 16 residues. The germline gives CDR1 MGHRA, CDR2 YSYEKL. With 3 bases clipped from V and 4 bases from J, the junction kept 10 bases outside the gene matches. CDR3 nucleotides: TGCGCCAGCAGCCATTTTATAGACAGGGGAGGCACTGAAGCTTTCTTT. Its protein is CASSHFIDRGGTEAFF.

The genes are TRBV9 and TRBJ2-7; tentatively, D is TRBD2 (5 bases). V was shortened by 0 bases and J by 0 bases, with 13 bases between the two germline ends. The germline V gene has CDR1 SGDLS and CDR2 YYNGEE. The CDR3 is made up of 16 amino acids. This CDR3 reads CASSVEMLANSYEQYF. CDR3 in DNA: TGTGCCAGCAGCGTAGAAATGTTAGCGAACTCCTACGAGCAGTACTTC.

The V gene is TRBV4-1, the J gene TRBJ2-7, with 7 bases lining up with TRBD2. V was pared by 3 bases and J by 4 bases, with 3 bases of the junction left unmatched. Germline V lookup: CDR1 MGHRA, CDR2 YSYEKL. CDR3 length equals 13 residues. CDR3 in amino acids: CASSQRELYEQYF. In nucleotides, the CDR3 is TGCGCCAGCAGCCAGCGGGAGTTGTACGAGCAGTACTTC.